The 20 T cell receptor beta chains below were found in one sample sequenced in a study of metastatic and nonmetastatic thyroid tumors. None of the patients had undergone any treatment ahead of thyroid surgery. TCRdb reanalyzed the PCR reads with MiXCR. The profile shows 40,000 or so clones, around a fifth of them singletons. The sequencing input was blood. Every receptor here comes from a female donor with papillary thyroid cancer or a benign thyroid nodule (not recorded which). Some clones in this sample may be carry-over from other donors' samples.

This clone showed up many times. The V gene is TRBV11-3, the J gene TRBJ2-1; possible D gene TRBD1, 5 bases. Germline CDR1 reads SGHNT; CDR2 reads YENEEA. The CDR3 length is 11 residues. V lost 2 bases to trimming and J lost 13 bases, with 9 bases between them. The CDR3 DNA is TGTGCCAGCAGCTTAAGCAGGGCCCAGTTCTTC. As protein: CASSLSRAQFF. The full variable domain, with the rest looked up from reference TRBV11-3 and TRBJ2-1, is EAGVVQSPRYKIIEKKQPVAFWCNPISGHNTLYWYLQNLGQGPELLIRYENEEAVDDSQLPKDRFSAERLKGVDSTLKIQPAELGDSAVYLCASSLSRAQFFGPGTRLTVL.

This clone was seen only once. The CDR3, as DNA: TGTGCCAGCAGCCCGGGACCTTACAATCAGCCCCAGCATTTT. It translates to CASSPGPYNQPQHF. The gene calls are TRBV7-2 and TRBJ1-5; D is possibly TRBD1 (5 bases). CDR3 length: 14 amino acids. V lost 5 bases to trimming and J lost 3 bases, with 11 bases between them. Germline assignment: CDR1 SGHTA and CDR2 FQGNSA.

This clone was recorded at least ten times. The chain employs TRBV10-3 and TRBJ2-3; D gene ambiguous. V was pared by 3 bases and J by 2 bases, with 6 bases between. The CDR3 sequence is 13 residues long. Germline V CDR1 and CDR2: ENHRY, SYGVKD. The CDR3 nucleotides read TGTGCCATCAGTGAAAGGGACACAGATACGCAGTATTTT. Translation gives CAISERDTDTQYF.

The table lists this clone with a few counts. The CDR3: CASSLYRGLGANVLTF. CDR3 bases: TGTGCCAGCAGTTTATACAGGGGGCTGGGGGCCAACGTCCTGACTTTC. The chain has TRBV27 and TRBJ2-6; 9 bases line up with TRBD1. Per germline, CDR1 MNHEY and CDR2 SMNVEV (reference sequence). V was clipped by 1 base and J by 4 bases; unmatched bases: 2. The CDR3 has 16 amino acids.

Turning to this clone: A much larger clone differs by one base, so this may be a read error. The rearrangement joins TRBV10-3 to TRBJ2-5; unclear D gene. The CDR3 spans 14 residues. With 1 base removed from V and 5 bases from J, the gap between germline ends came to 11 bases. The germline gives CDR1 ENHRY, CDR2 SYGVKD. CDR3 sequence: CAISEWVATETQYF. CDR3 sequence (DNA): TGTGCCATCAGTGAGTGGGTAGCAACGGAGACCCAGTACTTC.

Note on this clone: Other DNA sequences within the sample encode an identical CDR3. The V call is TRBV5-8, the J call TRBJ1-6; 9 positions match TRBD1. Germline CDR1 reads SGHTS; CDR2 reads YDEGEE. The CDR3 totals 16 residues. Trimming removed 4 bases from V and 4 bases from J; junction bases left unmatched: 6. The CDR3 region has the DNA TGTGCCAGCAGCCTGGGACAGGGCGCTTATAATTCACCCCTCCACTTT. This encodes CASSLGQGAYNSPLHF.

This clone was found a few times. V is TRBV6-1 and J is TRBJ2-5; 7 positions agree with TRBD2. Germline CDR1 and CDR2: MNHNS and SASEGT. V dropped 6 bases and J dropped 2; count of bases not matched to a gene: 9. The length of the CDR3 is 15 residues. The chain's CDR3 is CASSGIAGEQETQYF. CDR3 bases: TGTGCCAGCAGCGGAATCGCGGGAGAACAAGAGACCCAGTACTTC.

In DNA, the CDR3 is TGTGCCAGCAGTGCCCTCGGGATGCGGGGGGAGACCCAGTACTTC. It is translated as CASSALGMRGETQYF. This chain links TRBV28 with TRBJ2-5; 7 bases match TRBD2. Trimming removed 5 bases from V and 5 bases from J; junction bases left unmatched: 11. CDR1 and CDR2 from the germline V gene are MDHEN and SYDVKM. The CDR3 sequence is 15 residues long. The full variable domain, with the rest looked up from reference TRBV28 and TRBJ2-5, is DVKVTQSSRYLVKRTGEKVFLECVQDMDHENMFWYRQDPGLGLRLIYFSYDVKMKEKGDIPEGYSVSREKKERFSLILESASTNQTSMYLCASSALGMRGETQYFGPGTRLLVL.

The chain has TRBV23-1 and TRBJ2-7; 9 nucleotides match TRBD2. TRBV23-1 counts as an open reading frame of uncertain function. The CDR3 sequence is 21 residues long. The ends lost 6 bases at V and 4 bases at J; junction bases unmatched: 28. This chain's CDR3 is CASRSKNSSGTVLINWYEQYF. CDR3 nucleotides: TGCGCCAGCAGGTCAAAAAATTCTAGCGGGACGGTCCTAATTAATTGGTACGAGCAGTACTTC.

At least ten counts were recorded for this clone. In DNA, the CDR3 is TGTGCCAGCAGTGCCGGGGGGCGAAACACTGAAGCTTTCTTT. As protein: CASSAGGRNTEAFF. The rearrangement uses TRBV6-1 and TRBJ1-1, with D tentatively TRBD1 (6 bases). Germline CDR1 and CDR2: MNHNS and SASEGT. Deletions cut 4 bases from V and 2 bases from J, with 11 bases between. The CDR3 has 14 amino acids.

This clone was detected many times. This chain connects TRBV28 to TRBJ2-7; TRBD1 agrees at 7 bases. The CDR3 consists of 14 residues. CDR1 is MDHEN and CDR2 is SYDVKM in the germline V gene. Germline trimming cut 5 bases from V and 3 bases from J; bases unmatched to any gene: 7. CDR3 in DNA: TGTGCCAGCAGTCCGGTGGGACAGAGCTACGAGCAGTACTTC. It encodes CASSPVGQSYEQYF.

This clone was detected many times. The genes are TRBV20-1 and TRBJ2-2; either TRBD1 or TRBD2 may fit D (6 bases each). The CDR3 is made up of 13 amino acids. V lost 5 bases and J lost 4, with 11 bases in between. The germline CDR1 and CDR2 sequences are DFQATT and SNEGSKA (reference sequence). DNA of the CDR3: TGCAGTGCTCAGGAGGGGGGCACCGGGGAGCTGTTTTTT. Protein sequence: CSAQEGGTGELFF.

The table lists this clone with many counts. The J gene is TRBJ1-2, the V gene TRBV12-3 or TRBV12-4; D perhaps matches TRBD1 (6 bases). V gave up 6 bases and J gave up 8 bases, with 22 bases separating them. This CDR3 region has 15 residues. The CDR3: CASRLGTTGGGGYTF. DNA of the CDR3: TGTGCCAGCAGACTCGGGACAACAGGCGGAGGAGGCTACACCTTC.

This chain uses TRBV24-1 with TRBJ2-7; tentative D call: TRBD1 (6 bases). Per germline, CDR1 KGHDR and CDR2 SFDVKD. The ends were cut back, 3 bases at V and 6 bases at J, with 11 bases in the middle. The CDR3 consists of 13 residues. The CDR3, as DNA: TGTGCCACCAGTGATCGAACAGGGCTCGAGCAGTACTTC. It is translated as CATSDRTGLEQYF.

This clone has ten or more counts. The rearrangement uses TRBV30 and TRBJ2-3; 10 nucleotides align to TRBD2. The trim removed 2 bases at V and 5 bases at J, leaving 4 bases unmatched. The CDR3 sequence is 14 residues long. Looked up from germline, CDR1 is GTSNPN and CDR2 is SVGIG (reference sequence). CDR3 protein: CAWSLAGGGDTQYF. CDR3 nucleotide sequence: TGTGCCTGGAGTTTAGCGGGAGGCGGAGATACGCAGTATTTT. The full variable domain, in which reference TRBV30 and TRBJ2-3 provide the parts outside the CDR3, is SQTIHQWPATLVQPVGSPLSLECTVEGTSNPNLYWYRQAAGRGLQLLFYSVGIGQISSEVPQNLSASRPQDRQFILSSKKLLLSDSGFYLCAWSLAGGGDTQYFGPGTRLTVL.

The sample holds a few counts of this clone. The chain uses TRBV28 and TRBJ2-3; possibly TRBD2 for D (6 bases). This CDR3 comprises 15 residues. V lost 10 bases and J lost 1, with 18 bases in between. Germline CDR1 is MDHEN and CDR2 is SYDVKM. CDR3: CAISFAGRGTDTQYF. The CDR3 nucleotides are TGTGCCATTAGTTTTGCGGGACGGGGCACAGATACGCAGTATTTT.

This chain uses TRBV4-2 with TRBJ2-7, with D perhaps being TRBD1 or TRBD2 (6 bases each). The CDR3 covers 15 residues. V dropped 4 bases and J dropped 4 bases, with 17 bases sitting between them. Germline values: CDR1 LGHNA, CDR2 YNFKEQ. CDR3 region: CASSLALGGEYEQYF. The DNA of the CDR3 is TGTGCCAGCAGCCTAGCGTTGGGGGGCGAATACGAGCAGTACTTC.

This clone has at least ten counts. The chain links TRBV10-2 to TRBJ2-3, with 8 bases fitting TRBD2. From germline, CDR1 is WSHSY and CDR2 SAAADI. V lost 7 bases to trimming and J lost 5 bases; unmatched junction nucleotides: 14. The CDR3 spans 16 residues. This CDR3 is CASNLGLAGRKDTQYF. The CDR3 DNA sequence: TGCGCCAGCAACCTCGGGCTAGCGGGTCGGAAAGATACGCAGTATTTT.

This clone has a handful of counts. This chain uses TRBV6-1 with TRBJ2-7; 7 bases are a match to TRBD1. With 6 bases clipped from V and 6 bases from J, the junction kept 8 bases outside the gene matches. The germline CDR1 and CDR2 sequences are MNHNS and SASEGT. There are 13 residues in the CDR3. CDR3 loop: CASSPRGTLEQYF. The CDR3 coding sequence is TGTGCCAGCAGCCCCAGGGGGACACTCGAGCAGTACTTC.

This clone has at least ten counts. V is TRBV29-1 and J is TRBJ2-1; 8 bases are a match to TRBD1. The junction had 11 bases not matched to a gene; V was cut back by 8 bases and J by 8 bases. Germline assignment: CDR1 SQVTM and CDR2 ANQGSEA. CDR3 length equals 13 residues. The CDR3 nucleotides read TGCAGCTCGGTTGGACAGGGACGGGATGAGCAGTTCTTC. Protein: CSSVGQGRDEQFF.